The present T cell receptor (beta chain) was sequenced within a study of T cell changes during pregnancy in multiple sclerosis. The V gene end was trimmed by 0 bases and the J gene end by 9 bases; junction bases not matched to a gene: 0. The length of the CDR3 is 13 residues. Germline loops: CDR1 MRHNA, CDR2 SNTAGT. Only in-frame clones appear in the TCRdb table, and some are missing; sequencing was by immunoSEQ multiplex PCR. The data contain 25,000 to 35,000 clones, about nine tenths of them seen just once; the ten biggest clones take up approximately 4.5%. The chain is built from TRBV6-4 and TRBJ2-1; TRBD2 matches at 9 bases. This sequence originates from a female donor with multiple sclerosis, enrolled in a pregnancy study. Sequencing was performed on CD8+ T cells from peripheral blood mononuclear cells, taken in the second trimester of pregnancy. For the CDR3, the DNA is TGTGCCAGCAGTGACTCGACTAGCGGTGAGCAGTTCTTC. Translation: CASSDSTSGEQFF.